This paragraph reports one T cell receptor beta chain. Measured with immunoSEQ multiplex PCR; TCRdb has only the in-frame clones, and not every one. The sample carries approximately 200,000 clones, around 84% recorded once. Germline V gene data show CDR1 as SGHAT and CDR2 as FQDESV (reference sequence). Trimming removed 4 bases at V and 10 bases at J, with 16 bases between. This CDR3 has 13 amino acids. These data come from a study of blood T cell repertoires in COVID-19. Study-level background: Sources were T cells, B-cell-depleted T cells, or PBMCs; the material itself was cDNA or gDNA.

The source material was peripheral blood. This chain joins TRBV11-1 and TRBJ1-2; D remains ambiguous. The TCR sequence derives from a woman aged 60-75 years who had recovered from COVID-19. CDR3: CASSSTMTGIYTF. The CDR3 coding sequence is TGTGCCAGCAGCTCGACGATGACGGGGATCTACACCTTC.